This T cell receptor beta chain was profiled in a study of vaccination effects on CD4 cells after COVID-19. After expansion with viral peptide pools in the ViraFEST assay, antigen-specific CD4+ T cells were sequenced. Isolating CD4+ T cells followed approximately ten days of culture. Participants each got two BNT162b2 or mRNA-1273 vaccine doses. Here immunoSEQ multiplex PCR was the method, and the copy in TCRdb shows in-frame clones only, minus some. The sample holds some 29,000 clones, roughly 67% seen once. Germline CDR1 and CDR2: SGHRS and YFSETQ. The CDR3 has 13 residues. V was clipped by 5 bases and J by 4 bases, with 12 bases between them. Note on this clone: Its antigen is still unknown.

The TCR sequence derives from a human donor who received a COVID-19 vaccine. This material consisted of CD4+ T cells from PBMCs cultured with SARS-CoV-2 spike peptides, taken after COVID-19 vaccination. The rearrangement uses TRBV5-1 and TRBJ2-5; maybe TRBD1 (5 bases). As DNA, the CDR3 is TGCGCCAGCAGACCCAGGGTGGGAGAGACCCAGTACTTC. Its protein is CASRPRVGETQYF. Combining the CDR3 with reference TRBV5-1 and TRBJ2-5 gives the whole variable domain KAGVTQTPRYLIKTRGQQVTLSCSPISGHRSVSWYQQTPGQGLQFLFEYFSETQRNKGNFPGRFSGRQFSNSRSEMNVSTLELGDSALYLCASRPRVGETQYFGPGTRLLVL.